The rows below give T cell receptor beta chains drawn from one sample of a study of control samples from healthy donors and cancer patients. TCRdb's copy holds only in-frame clones and misses some; the assay was immunoSEQ multiplex PCR. Counted here are 150,000 to 160,000 clones, over 85% occurring once; the ten biggest clones make up about 5%. The specimen was blood. The source is a man aged 35-49 years in good health. CDR3s include the opening cysteine and the closing phenylalanine or tryptophan. Fields, in order: D gene, CDR3 length, J gene, V gene, clone size, CDR3 DNA, CDR3 protein. D genes are given only for firm matches. Clone size is not always given. Where it is, it says once, few, many or a class for expanded clones.

>TRBD1|14|TRBJ2-7|TRBV18|NA
TGTGCCAGCTCACCAGGGACAGTCTCCTACGAGCAGTACTTC
CASSPGTVSYEQYF
>NA|16|TRBJ2-3|TRBV30|NA
TGTGCCTGGAGTCAGGGAGGGGGGCCTAAGGGGGATACGCAGTATTTT
CAWSQGGGPKGDTQYF
>NA|14|TRBJ1-4|TRBV10-3|NA
TGTGCCATCAGGAAGGACACCCGTAATGAAAAACTGTTTTTT
CAIRKDTRNEKLFF
>TRBD1|17|TRBJ1-2|TRBV7-2|NA
TGTGCCAGCAGCTCCGTGCGGAGCAGGGGGCTGGTCTATGGCTACACCTTC
CASSSVRSRGLVYGYTF
>NA|12|TRBJ2-5|TRBV5-5|once
TGTGCCAGCTCTAGATCTGGGGAGACCCAGTACTTC
CASSRSGETQYF
>NA|15|TRBJ1-3|TRBV25-1|NA
TGTGCCAGCAGGATAACCGGCGGGGTTCGTGACACCATATATTTT
CASRITGGVRDTIYF
>NA|16|TRBJ1-5|TRBV28|NA
TGTGCCAGCAGTTCCGTCGGACTCTCCTTTGCTCAGCCCCAGCATTTT
CASSSVGLSFAQPQHF
>TRBD1|15|TRBJ1-6|TRBV5-1|NA
TGCGCCAGCAGAGGCGAGGACAGGGGTAATTCACCCCTCCACTTT
CASRGEDRGNSPLHF
>TRBD2|12|TRBJ2-3|TRBV5-1|NA
TGCGCCAGCACCGGGGGGGCAGATACGCAGTATTTT
CASTGGADTQYF
>NA|14|TRBJ1-5|TRBV18|NA
TGTGCCAGCTCGTCGGACGGTAGCAATCAGCCCCAGCATTTT
CASSSDGSNQPQHF
>TRBD1|15|TRBJ1-6|TRBV6-5|NA
TGTGCCAGCAATCGGGACAGCCCTTATAATTCACCCCTCCACTTT
CASNRDSPYNSPLHF
>NA|13|TRBJ2-3|TRBV19|NA
TGTGCCAGTAGTATAGATGGGGCAGATACGCAGTATTTT
CASSIDGADTQYF
>NA|13|TRBJ1-2|TRBV7-9|few
TGTGCCAGCAGCTTGCCCAATAACTATGGCTACACCTTC
CASSLPNNYGYTF
>TRBD1|16|TRBJ2-2|TRBV18|NA
TGTGCCAGCTCACCCCCAGACAGGGTGAACACCGGGGAGCTGTTTTTT
CASSPPDRVNTGELFF
>NA|14|TRBJ2-5|TRBV9|NA
TGTGCCAGCAGCGTACAGGGAACTCAAGAGACCCAGTACTTC
CASSVQGTQETQYF
>NA|16|TRBJ1-5|TRBV2|once
TGTGCCAGCAGTGAAGTGCGGCAGGGAACGGCTCAGCCCCAGCATTTT
CASSEVRQGTAQPQHF
>NA|14|TRBJ2-5|TRBV5-1|once
TGCGCCAGCAGCTTGAGCTCTAACGAAGAGACCCAGTACTTC
CASSLSSNEETQYF
>TRBD1|14|TRBJ1-5|TRBV28|NA
TGTGCCAGCAGGGAGGGGGCGAGCAATCAGCCCCAGCATTTT
CASREGASNQPQHF
>NA|14|TRBJ2-7|TRBV27|once
TGTGCCAGCAGTTTACATGGTTCTTACTACGAGCAGTACTTC
CASSLHGSYYEQYF
>TRBD1|15|TRBJ1-5|TRBV28|NA
TGTGCCAGCAGTTTATGGGACAGGGCCAATCAGCCCCAGCATTTT
CASSLWDRANQPQHF
>TRBD1|14|TRBJ1-3|TRBV6-5|NA
TGTGCCAGCAGTCCGGACAGGGCTGGAAACACCATATATTTT
CASSPDRAGNTIYF
>TRBD1|11|TRBJ2-1|TRBV24-1|NA
TGTGCGGGGACAGGGGTGGGTGAGCAGTTCTTC
CAGTGVGEQFF
>NA|15|TRBJ1-5|TRBV28|NA
TGTGCCAGCACCCCGGGACATGGCCCTAATCAGCCCCAGCATTTT
CASTPGHGPNQPQHF
>NA|14|TRBJ1-5|TRBV27|NA
TGTGCCAGCAGTTTGGATGCTTTAAATCAGCCCCAGCATTTT
CASSLDALNQPQHF
>NA|18|TRBJ1-5|TRBV12-2|NA
TGTGCAAGTCGCTTAGCGCTGAAGGGACAGGGCAACAATCAGCCCCAGCATTTT
CASRLALKGQGNNQPQHF
>NA|13|TRBJ1-1|TRBV7-2|NA
TGTGCCAGCAGCTTGGGGAGGAACACTGAAGCTTTCTTT
CASSLGRNTEAFF
>NA|15|TRBJ1-2|TRBV28|NA
TGTGCCAGCAGCCCGAGGCAGGGCCCTATCTATGGCTACACCTTC
CASSPRQGPIYGYTF
>NA|17|TRBJ1-1|TRBV4-3|NA
TGCGCCAGCAGCCGTGGCCGGGACACGTACCTAAAGGGTGAAGCTTTCTTT
CASSRGRDTYLKGEAFF
>NA|13|TRBJ1-3|TRBV2|NA
TGTGCCAGCAGTACCTTCTCTGGAAACACCATATATTTT
CASSTFSGNTIYF
>NA|15|TRBJ1-4|TRBV6-5|NA
TGTGCCAGCAGTTACGGGGGGACGGTCAGAGAAAAACTGTTTTTT
CASSYGGTVREKLFF
>NA|17|TRBJ2-1|TRBV2|once
TGTGCCAGCAGCGACCCTGAGTCCGGGAGCTCCTACAATGAGCAGTTCTTC
CASSDPESGSSYNEQFF
>TRBD1|13|TRBJ2-3|TRBV6-6|NA
TGTGCCTCCAGGGACAGGGGCCCAGATACGCAGTATTTT
CASRDRGPDTQYF
>TRBD1|17|TRBJ2-6|TRBV5-4|NA
TGTGCCAGCAGCCGGGGACAGGGGGAACCTGGGGCCAACGTCCTGACTTTC
CASSRGQGEPGANVLTF
>TRBD1|14|TRBJ1-1|TRBV7-9|NA
TGTGCCAGCAGCGGCTCAGGGGGCCACGGGGAAGCTTTCTTT
CASSGSGGHGEAFF
>TRBD2|17|TRBJ2-2|TRBV27|NA
TGTGCCAGCAGCCAAACCACCGGACTAGCGGGGACCGGGGAGCTGTTTTTT
CASSQTTGLAGTGELFF
>NA|13|TRBJ1-2|TRBV28|NA
TGTGCCAGCAAAGACGGAGGGTTTTATGGCTACACCTTC
CASKDGGFYGYTF
>NA|12|TRBJ1-2|TRBV5-8|NA
TGTGCCAGCAGCTTGGTGGCATTTGGCTACACCTTC
CASSLVAFGYTF
>TRBD2|19|TRBJ2-7|TRBV28|few
TGTGCCAGCAGATCGTTACACCCCTCGTCGCTAGCGGGCTCCTACGAGCAGTACTTC
CASRSLHPSSLAGSYEQYF